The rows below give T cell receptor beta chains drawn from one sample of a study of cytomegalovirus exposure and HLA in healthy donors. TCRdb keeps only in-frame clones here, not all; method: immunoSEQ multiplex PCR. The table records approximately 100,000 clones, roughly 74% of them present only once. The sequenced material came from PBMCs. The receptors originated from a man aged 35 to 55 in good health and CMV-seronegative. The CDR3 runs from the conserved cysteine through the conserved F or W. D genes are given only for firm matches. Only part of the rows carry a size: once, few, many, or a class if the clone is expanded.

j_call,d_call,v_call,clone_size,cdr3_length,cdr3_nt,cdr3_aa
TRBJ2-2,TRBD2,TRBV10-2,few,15,TGCGCCAGCAGTGGACTAGCGGGGGGGCAGGGGGAGCTGTTTTTT,CASSGLAGGQGELFF
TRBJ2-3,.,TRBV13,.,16,TGTGCCAGCAGCTTTCAAAGGCAGGGAGGAGGAGATACGCAGTATTTT,CASSFQRQGGGDTQYF
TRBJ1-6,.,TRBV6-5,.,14,TGTGCCAGCAGTCACGACAGTGAGAATTCACCCCTCCACTTT,CASSHDSENSPLHF
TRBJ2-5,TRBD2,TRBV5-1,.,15,TGCGCCAGCAGCCAATATAGCGGGGGAGGAGAGACCCAGTACTTC,CASSQYSGGGETQYF
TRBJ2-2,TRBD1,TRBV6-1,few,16,TGTGCCAGCAGTGTACAGGGGGGCTGGTCCACCGGGGAGCTGTTTTTT,CASSVQGGWSTGELFF
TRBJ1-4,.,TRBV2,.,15,TGTGCCAGCAGCGCGCGCGGGAGAAGGAATGAAAAACTGTTTTTT,CASSARGRRNEKLFF
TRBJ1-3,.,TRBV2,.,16,TGTGCCAGCAGTGAAAATGAGGGCAACTCTGGAAACACCATATATTTT,CASSENEGNSGNTIYF
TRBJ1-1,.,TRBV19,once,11,TGTGCCACCGTCAGGAACACTGAAGCTTTCTTT,CATVRNTEAFF
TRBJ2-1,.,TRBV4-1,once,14,TGCGCCAGCAGCCAAGTTGGCCTTTACAATGAGCAGTTCTTC,CASSQVGLYNEQFF
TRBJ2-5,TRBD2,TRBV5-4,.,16,TGTGCCAGCAGCAGAATAGCGGGGGGTCCCCAAGAGACCCAGTACTTC,CASSRIAGGPQETQYF
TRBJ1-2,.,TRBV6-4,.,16,TGTGCCAGCAGTGACCCGTCGTATGGAGAGCTGTCCGGCTACACCTTC,CASSDPSYGELSGYTF
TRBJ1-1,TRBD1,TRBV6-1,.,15,TGTGCCAGCAGTCCCCAGACAGGGGGCGGGACTGAAGCTTTCTTT,CASSPQTGGGTEAFF
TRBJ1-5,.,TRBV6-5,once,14,TGTGCCAGCAGCCCGGACAGAAGCAATCAGCCCCAGCATTTT,CASSPDRSNQPQHF
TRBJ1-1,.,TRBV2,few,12,TGTGCCAGCAGTGAAAACTACGGTGAAGCTTTCTTT,CASSENYGEAFF
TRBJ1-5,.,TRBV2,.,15,TGTGCCAGCAGCCAGGGGTTGTTTGGTTATCAGCCCCAGCATTTT,CASSQGLFGYQPQHF
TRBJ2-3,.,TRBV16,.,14,TGTGCCAGCAGCCAATCGAGCCTAGCAGATACGCAGTATTTT,CASSQSSLADTQYF
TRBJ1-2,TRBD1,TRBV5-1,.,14,TGCGCCAGCAGCTTGGGGACAGGGATCGGCGGCTACACCTTC,CASSLGTGIGGYTF
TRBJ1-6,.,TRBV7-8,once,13,TGTGCCAGCAGCTTAGTCGTTAATTCACCCCTCCACTTT,CASSLVVNSPLHF
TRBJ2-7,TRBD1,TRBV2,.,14,TGTGCCAGCAGCCAACGGACAGGGCTCTACGAGCAGTACTTC,CASSQRTGLYEQYF
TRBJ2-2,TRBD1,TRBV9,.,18,TGTGCCAGCAGCACTCGGACGGACAGGGTCTTGAACACCGGGGAGCTGTTTTTT,CASSTRTDRVLNTGELFF
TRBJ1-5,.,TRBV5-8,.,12,TGTGCCAGCAGACAGGGCAATCAGCCCCAGCATTTT,CASRQGNQPQHF
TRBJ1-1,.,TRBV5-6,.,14,TGTGCCAGCAGCCAGGGGCCCCCGAACACTGAAGCTTTCTTT,CASSQGPPNTEAFF
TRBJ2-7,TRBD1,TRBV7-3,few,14,TGTGCCAGCAGCTGGACAGGGGGTCCCTACGAGCAGTACTTC,CASSWTGGPYEQYF
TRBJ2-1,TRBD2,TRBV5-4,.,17,TGTGCCAGCAGCACACCGACAGCGGGGGGTCAATACAATGAGCAGTTCTTC,CASSTPTAGGQYNEQFF
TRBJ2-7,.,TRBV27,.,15,TGTGCCAGCAGTAACCTGGTGGACAACTTTTGGGAGCAGTACTTC,CASSNLVDNFWEQYF
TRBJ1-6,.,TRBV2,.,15,TGTGCCAGCAGTGTTAATGGCGGGCGAAATTCACCCCTCCACTTT,CASSVNGGRNSPLHF
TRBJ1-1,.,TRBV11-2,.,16,TGTGCCAGCAGCGAATCACGGCGTCAGGGGAACACTGAAGCTTTCTTT,CASSESRRQGNTEAFF
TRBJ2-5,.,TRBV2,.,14,TGTGCCAGCAGTGCCCTAACAGGGAAGGAGACCCAGTACTTC,CASSALTGKETQYF